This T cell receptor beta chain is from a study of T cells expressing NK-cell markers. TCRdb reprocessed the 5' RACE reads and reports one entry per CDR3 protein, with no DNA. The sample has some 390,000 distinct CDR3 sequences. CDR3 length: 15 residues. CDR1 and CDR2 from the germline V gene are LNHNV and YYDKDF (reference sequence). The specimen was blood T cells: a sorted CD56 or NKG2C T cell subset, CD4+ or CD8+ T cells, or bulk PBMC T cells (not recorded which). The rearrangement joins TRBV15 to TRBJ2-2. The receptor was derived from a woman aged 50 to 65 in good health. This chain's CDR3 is CATSQRQANTGELFF.